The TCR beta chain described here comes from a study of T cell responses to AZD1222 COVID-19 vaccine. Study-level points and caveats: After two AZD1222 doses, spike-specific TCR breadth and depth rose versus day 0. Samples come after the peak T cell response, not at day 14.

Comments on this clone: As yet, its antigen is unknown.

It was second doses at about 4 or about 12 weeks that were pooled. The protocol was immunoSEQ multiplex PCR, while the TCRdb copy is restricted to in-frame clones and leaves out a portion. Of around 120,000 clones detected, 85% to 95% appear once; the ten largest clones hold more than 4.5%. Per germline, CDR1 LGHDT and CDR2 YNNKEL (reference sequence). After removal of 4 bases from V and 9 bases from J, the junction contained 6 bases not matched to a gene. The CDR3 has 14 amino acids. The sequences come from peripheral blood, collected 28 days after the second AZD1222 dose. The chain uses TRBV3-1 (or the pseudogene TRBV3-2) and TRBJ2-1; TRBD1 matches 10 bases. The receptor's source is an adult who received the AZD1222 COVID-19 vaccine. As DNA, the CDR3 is TGTGCCAGCAGCCGGGGGACAGGGGAAGGTGAGCAGTTCTTC. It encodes CASSRGTGEGEQFF.